Presented here are 20 T cell receptor beta chains from one specimen sequenced in a study of T cells in tuberculosis. The method was immunoSEQ multiplex PCR; TCRdb's version includes in-frame clones alone and lacks a portion of them. The data show 45,000 or so clones, nearly 95% seen once. The material sequenced was PBMCs. These receptors were obtained from a donor aged 5 to 30 with latent tuberculosis or without tuberculosis infection.

The V call is TRBV5-5, the J call TRBJ2-7; the match to TRBD1 covers 7 bases. V was clipped by 4 bases and J by 5 bases; unmatched bases: 15. CDR3 length: 16 amino acids. Germline V CDR1 and CDR2: SGHKS, YYEKEE (reference sequence). The CDR3 loop is CASSLGTGTVSHEQYF. CDR3 DNA: TGTGCCAGCAGCCTAGGAACCGGGACAGTGAGCCACGAGCAGTACTTC.

The chain is built from TRBV19 and TRBJ2-7; 10 bases agree with TRBD2. Germline lookup yields CDR1 LNHDA and CDR2 SQIVND (reference sequence). The CDR3 is 13 residues long. The junction had 4 bases not matched to a gene; V was cut back by 7 bases and J by 4 bases. The CDR3 loop reads CASTPSGSYEQYF. Written as DNA, the CDR3 is TGTGCCAGTACCCCTAGCGGGAGTTACGAGCAGTACTTC.

This clone was observed a single time. The chain is built from TRBV27 and TRBJ2-3, with a possible D match to TRBD2 (5 bases). The germline V and J ends were trimmed by 6 bases and 3 bases, with 10 bases remaining between them. Germline loops: CDR1 MNHEY, CDR2 SMNVEV (reference sequence). This CDR3 is built from 13 residues. CDR3 in amino acids: CASSRRGTDTQYF. Written as DNA, the CDR3 is TGTGCCAGCAGCCGACGAGGGACAGATACGCAGTATTTT.

The genes are TRBV10-2 and TRBJ1-2; 7 bases map to TRBD1. The CDR3 is made up of 15 amino acids. V trimming: 7 bases; J trimming: 0 bases; junction bases outside the gene matches: 8. Germline CDR1 reads WSHSY; CDR2 reads SAAADI. The DNA of the CDR3 is TGCGCCAGCAATTCTAGGACAGGACCTAACTATGGCTACACCTTC. Amino acids: CASNSRTGPNYGYTF.

The chain carries TRBV20-1 and TRBJ2-5; TRBD1 is a possible D gene (5 bases). Germline V gene data show CDR1 as DFQATT and CDR2 as SNEGSKA (reference sequence). The V end was cut by 7 bases, the J end by 2 bases, with 8 bases between. The CDR3 is 11 residues long. The CDR3 DNA reads TGCAGTGGACACAGGCAAGAGACCCAGTACTTC. Translating gives CSGHRQETQYF.

The chain couples TRBV19 to TRBJ2-1, with 8 bases aligning to TRBD2. CDR3 size: 15 residues. Germline V gives CDR1 LNHDA, CDR2 SQIVND (reference sequence). V lost 2 bases and J lost 6; bases outside the gene matches: 6. CDR3 in amino acids: CASSITSGSFNEQFF. The CDR3 coding sequence is TGTGCCAGTAGTATAACTAGCGGTAGTTTCAATGAGCAGTTCTTC.

The V and J genes are TRBV5-1 and TRBJ2-2; D perhaps matches TRBD2 (5 bases). The V and J ends lost 7 bases and 0 bases respectively, with 16 bases between them. Germline CDR1 and CDR2: SGHRS and YFSETQ. This CDR3 has 16 amino acids. The CDR3 spells CASRAGGSSNTGELFF. CDR3 sequence (DNA): TGCGCCAGCCGTGCAGGAGGATCCTCGAACACCGGGGAGCTGTTTTTT.

The chain employs TRBV5-4 and TRBJ2-7; 12 nucleotides line up with TRBD2. The CDR3 spans 14 residues. With V trimmed by 4 bases and J by 6 bases, 5 bases remained unmatched. Looked up from germline, CDR1 is SGHNT and CDR2 is YYREEE (reference sequence). The CDR3 bases are TGTGCCAGCAGCGCCGGGACTAGCGGGTGCGAGCAGTACTTC. Amino acid sequence: CASSAGTSGCEQYF.

The chain uses TRBV27 and TRBJ2-7; 8 bases line up with TRBD2. V shed 0 bases and J 2 bases; nucleotides not matched to a gene: 6. The V gene's germline CDR1 is MNHEY and CDR2 SMNVEV (reference sequence). The CDR3 covers 16 residues. The CDR3: CASSLSAGEHAYEQYF. For the CDR3, the DNA is TGTGCCAGCAGTTTATCAGCGGGGGAGCACGCCTACGAGCAGTACTTC.

This clone was found once. V usage is TRBV5-1 and J usage is TRBJ2-7; 7 nucleotides agree with TRBD1. The length of the CDR3 is 14 residues. The junction had 10 bases not matched to a gene; V was cut back by 4 bases and J by 6 bases. In germline, CDR1 is SGHRS, CDR2 YFSETQ. The CDR3 loop is CASSIRQGQGEQYF. In DNA form, the CDR3 reads TGCGCCAGCAGCATCAGACAGGGTCAAGGCGAGCAGTACTTC.

The chain is built from TRBV23-1 and TRBJ1-1; D ambiguous. TRBV23-1 is noted as an ORF with a role that remains uncertain. The ends were cut back, 1 base at V and 0 bases at J, with 18 bases in the middle. The CDR3 has 18 residues. The CDR3 region has the DNA TGCGCCAGCAGTCAATGGCGGCAGCGATTCGAAATGAACACTGAAGCTTTCTTT. It encodes CASSQWRQRFEMNTEAFF.

This chain joins TRBV19 and TRBJ1-5; 10 bases align to TRBD1. Germline values: CDR1 LNHDA, CDR2 SQIVND (reference sequence). The CDR3 has 14 residues. V shed 6 bases and J 9 bases; nucleotides not matched to a gene: 8. The chain's CDR3 is CASRTGQGYWPQHF. CDR3 nucleotide sequence: TGTGCCAGTAGGACGGGACAGGGGTACTGGCCCCAGCATTTT.

This chain links TRBV19 with TRBJ2-5; unclear D gene. The V gene lost 3 bases and the J gene lost 5 bases, with 10 bases spanning the gap. This CDR3 contains 13 residues. Germline V CDR1 and CDR2: LNHDA, SQIVND (reference sequence). The CDR3 region is CASSISSQETQYF. As DNA, the CDR3 is TGTGCCAGTAGTATTTCATCTCAGGAGACCCAGTACTTC.

Only one count was recorded for this clone. This chain connects TRBV7-2 to TRBJ1-2; D may be TRBD1 (6 bases). This CDR3 comprises 16 residues. The V gene lost 5 bases and the J gene lost 4 bases, with 20 bases spanning the gap. Germline lookup yields CDR1 SGHTA and CDR2 FQGNSA. The DNA of the CDR3 is TGTGCCAGCAGCCAAAACTCCGGACAGATTTCCTATGGCTACACCTTC. Protein: CASSQNSGQISYGYTF.

The chain combines TRBV5-4 with TRBJ2-2, with 10 bases matching TRBD2. Trimming removed 3 bases from V and 4 bases from J; junction bases left unmatched: 9. The CDR3 totals 17 residues. CDR1 SGHNT and CDR2 YYREEE come from the germline V gene (reference sequence). In DNA, the CDR3 is TGTGCCAGCAGCTCCATGATAACTAGCGGGATCACCGGGGAGCTGTTTTTT. Encoded protein: CASSSMITSGITGELFF.

This clone was observed a few times. The rearrangement uses TRBV19 and TRBJ2-3; 11 bases match TRBD2. Germline CDR1 is LNHDA and CDR2 is SQIVND (reference sequence). Losses at the gene ends were 3 bases for V and 6 bases for J; bases not matched to a gene: 2. This CDR3 contains 14 residues. CDR3 coding DNA: TGTGCCAGTAGTATCCCTAGCGGGGGGGATACGCAGTATTTT. This encodes CASSIPSGGDTQYF.

This clone was counted a single time. This rearrangement joins TRBV29-1 to TRBJ2-6, with 8 bases aligning to TRBD1. CDR1 is SQVTM and CDR2 is ANQGSEA in the germline V gene. The junction had 17 bases not matched to a gene; V was cut back by 5 bases and J by 2 bases. The CDR3 extends over 19 amino acids. The CDR3 is CSVLRQGQGEVPGANVLTF. CDR3 DNA sequence: TGCAGCGTTTTAAGACAAGGACAGGGTGAGGTTCCTGGGGCCAACGTCCTGACTTTC.

About this clone: Its ends do not fully match the called genes, so a read error is possible. The V call is TRBV20-1, the J call TRBJ2-1; D is possibly TRBD1 (5 bases). The germline gives CDR1 DFQATT, CDR2 SNEGSKA (reference sequence). The CDR3 is made up of 10 amino acids. The CDR3 sequence: CSARDNEQFF. CDR3 DNA sequence: TGCAGTGCTAGGGACAACGAGCAGTTCTTC.

This chain uses TRBV6-5 with TRBJ1-1, with D possibly TRBD1 on 6 matching bases. The length of the CDR3 is 14 residues. Germline V gene lookup returns CDR1 MNHEY and CDR2 SVGAGI. Trimming removed 7 bases from V and 1 base from J, with 13 bases in between. The CDR3 protein is CASTYGQTNTEAFF. The DNA for the CDR3 is TGTGCCAGCACGTATGGACAGACGAACACTGAAGCTTTCTTT.

This sequence joins TRBV27 and TRBJ1-1, with a tentative D call TRBD1 (5 bases). V lost 6 bases, J lost 3 bases, and 14 bases lay in between. The CDR3 runs to 14 residues. In germline, CDR1 is MNHEY, CDR2 SMNVEV (reference sequence). The CDR3 region has the DNA TGTGCCAGCAGGCCTGGGGCACGGGACACTGAAGCTTTCTTT. This gives the protein CASRPGARDTEAFF.